This T cell receptor beta chain emerged from a study of cytomegalovirus exposure and HLA in healthy donors. Study background: A later analysis reported the 100 to 150 validation repertoires used the same platform as the roughly 700 first-cohort repertoires.

Comment on this clone: Its specificity is unknown.

The method was immunoSEQ multiplex PCR; TCRdb's version includes in-frame clones alone and lacks a portion of them. The data contain over 150,000 clones, roughly nine tenths of them singletons. Findings and limits, study-wide: One later analysis, an examination of the 120 or so validation repertoires, found that first-cohort TCR clusters tended to co-occur in them. It was confirmed in vitro that three of the CMV-associated chains were specific for CMV antigens. The study listed roughly 160 cytomegalovirus-associated TCR beta chains.

Trimming removed 4 bases from V and 0 bases from J, with 10 bases in between. This CDR3 is built from 15 residues. CDR1 is PRHDT and CDR2 is FYEKMQ in the germline V gene (reference sequence). Source material: PBMCs. The sequence derives from a woman in her twenties or thirties in good health and CMV-seronegative. The rearrangement uses TRBV13 and TRBJ2-1; a weak D match, TRBD1 (6 bases). The CDR3 spells CASSSQGFSYNEQFF. CDR3 bases: TGTGCCAGCAGCTCACAGGGATTCTCCTACAATGAGCAGTTCTTC.